The rows below give T cell receptor beta chains drawn from one sample of a study of shared clonotypes between healthy human individuals. Assay: immunoSEQ multiplex PCR; the TCRdb copy retains only in-frame clones and omits some. The data show over 2,000,000 clones, over 85% seen once. Sequences were obtained from naive CD8+ T cells from PBMCs. The receptors here all came from a man between 18 and 35 years old in good health. Some clones in this sample may be carry-over from other donors' samples. CDR3s include the opening cysteine and the closing phenylalanine or tryptophan. D genes are given only for firm matches. Part of the rows lack a size; the others show once, few, many or a class for expanded clones.

V: TRBV18
J: TRBJ1-1
length: 11
D: -
size: -
CDR3: CASSYSSEAFF
DNA: TGTGCCAGCTCCTATTCTTCTGAAGCTTTCTTT

V: TRBV4-3
J: TRBJ2-1
length: 15
D: -
size: -
CDR3: CASSQDRGGYNEQFF
DNA: TGCGCCAGCAGCCAAGATAGGGGGGGCTACAATGAGCAGTTCTTC

V: TRBV10-2
J: TRBJ2-1
length: 15
D: -
size: -
CDR3: CASGLFVGSWNEQFF
DNA: TGCGCCAGCGGCCTCTTTGTCGGGAGCTGGAATGAGCAGTTCTTC

V: TRBV6-5
J: TRBJ2-3
length: 14
D: TRBD2
size: -
CDR3: CASSLAGEVDTQYF
DNA: TGTGCCAGCAGCCTGGCGGGAGAGGTGGATACGCAGTATTTT

V: TRBV10-3
J: TRBJ2-7
length: 18
D: TRBD1
size: once
CDR3: CAISEPLGGQGDSYEQYF
DNA: TGTGCCATCAGTGAGCCGCTCGGGGGACAGGGGGATTCCTACGAGCAGTACTTC

V: TRBV21-1
J: TRBJ2-6
length: 15
D: -
size: -
CDR3: CASSARTSGANVLTF
DNA: TGTGCCAGCAGCGCCAGGACCTCTGGGGCCAACGTCCTGACTTTC

V: TRBV27
J: TRBJ1-4
length: 14
D: TRBD1
size: -
CDR3: CASSLSGQIEKLFF
DNA: TGTGCCAGCAGTCTCTCGGGACAGATTGAAAAACTGTTTTTT

V: TRBV5-1
J: TRBJ2-7
length: 14
D: TRBD1
size: -
CDR3: CASSSGQGHYEQYF
DNA: TGCGCCAGCAGTTCTGGACAGGGCCACTACGAGCAGTACTTC

V: TRBV4-1
J: TRBJ1-2
length: 17
D: TRBD1
size: -
CDR3: CASSQDRWTGDNYGYTF
DNA: TGCGCCAGCAGCCAAGATCGTTGGACAGGGGACAACTATGGCTACACCTTC

V: TRBV11-3
J: TRBJ2-7
length: 13
D: -
size: -
CDR3: CASSPRGVYEQYF
DNA: TGTGCCAGCAGCCCCCGCGGCGTCTACGAGCAGTACTTC

V: TRBV30
J: TRBJ1-1
length: 18
D: -
size: -
CDR3: CAWSVHVLYDRMNTEAFF
DNA: TGTGCCTGGAGTGTACACGTTTTATACGACAGGATGAACACTGAAGCTTTCTTT

V: TRBV19
J: TRBJ2-3
length: 13
D: -
size: -
CDR3: CASNYRTTDTQYF
DNA: TGTGCCAGTAATTATAGGACCACAGATACGCAGTATTTT

V: TRBV29-1
J: TRBJ1-1
length: 13
D: TRBD1
size: -
CDR3: CSVQQGAFTEAFF
DNA: TGCAGCGTCCAACAGGGGGCCTTCACTGAAGCTTTCTTT

V: TRBV11-2
J: TRBJ1-5
length: 17
D: -
size: -
CDR3: CASSLGVRISGNQPQHF
DNA: TGTGCCAGCAGCTTAGGAGTTCGTATTTCGGGCAATCAGCCCCAGCATTTT

V: TRBV9
J: TRBJ2-7
length: 15
D: TRBD1
size: -
CDR3: CASSEGTGMEGEQYF
DNA: TGTGCCAGCAGCGAGGGGACAGGGATGGAGGGCGAGCAGTACTTC

V: TRBV27
J: TRBJ2-6
length: 16
D: -
size: -
CDR3: CASSLSGGPGANVLTF
DNA: TGTGCCAGCAGTTTATCGGGGGGGCCTGGGGCCAACGTCCTGACTTTC

V: TRBV27
J: TRBJ2-7
length: 14
D: -
size: -
CDR3: CASSSRQRSYEQYF
DNA: TGTGCCAGCAGTTCCCGACAGAGGAGCTACGAGCAGTACTTC

V: TRBV30
J: TRBJ2-7
length: 14
D: -
size: -
CDR3: CAWSRSRLFYEQYF
DNA: TGTGCCTGGAGCCGGTCACGCCTCTTCTACGAGCAGTACTTC

V: TRBV21-1
J: TRBJ2-7
length: 17
D: -
size: -
CDR3: CASSKSRGLAGRYEQYF
DNA: TGTGCCAGCAGCAAAAGCCGAGGACTAGCGGGAAGATACGAGCAGTACTTC

V: TRBV29-1
J: TRBJ2-7
length: 15
D: TRBD2
size: -
CDR3: CSVGAQREVPYEQYF
DNA: TGCAGCGTTGGGGCGCAGCGGGAGGTACCCTACGAGCAGTACTTC

V: TRBV7-8
J: TRBJ2-7
length: 15
D: -
size: -
CDR3: CASSEPGQGRYEQYF
DNA: TGTGCCAGCAGTGAACCGGGCCAGGGACGGTACGAGCAGTACTTC

V: TRBV27
J: TRBJ2-1
length: 16
D: -
size: -
CDR3: CASSLIGTGGVVEQFF
DNA: TGTGCCAGCAGTTTGATCGGGACTGGGGGCGTGGTAGAGCAGTTCTTC

V: TRBV7-6
J: TRBJ2-7
length: 16
D: -
size: -
CDR3: CASSPLYRGLPYEQYF
DNA: TGTGCCAGCAGCCCCTTATATCGGGGTCTCCCCTACGAGCAGTACTTC

V: TRBV19
J: TRBJ2-6
length: 16
D: -
size: -
CDR3: CASSIVSYSGANVLTF
DNA: TGTGCCAGTAGTATAGTTAGTTACTCTGGGGCCAACGTCCTGACTTTC

V: TRBV7-9
J: TRBJ2-7
length: 12
D: -
size: -
CDR3: CASSLGGGEQYF
DNA: TGTGCCAGCAGCTTGGGCGGTGGCGAGCAGTACTTC